This TCR beta chain was obtained from a study of response to subunit inactivated influenza vaccine. V was pared by 5 bases and J by 7 bases, with 12 bases of the junction left unmatched. Germline assignment: CDR1 SGHTA and CDR2 FQGNSA. The CDR3 loop spans 16 amino acids. This clonotype was seen many times. The antigen remains undetermined. TCRdb reanalysed the RT-PCR reads using MiXCR and keeps one entry per CDR3 protein. The table has around 790,000 distinct CDR3 sequences, 21% seen once. General study points: Seasonal influenza vaccination, on each occasion, was suggested by the authors to recruit few new T cells.

The chain links TRBV7-2 to TRBJ1-4; 8 bases agree with TRBD1. This clonotype originated in a man aged 45-60 years who received an inactivated influenza vaccine. Sample: PBMCs from blood, taken roughly 5 days after vaccination. CDR3 nucleotide sequence: TGTGCCAGCAGCCCGAAAAGGACAGGGCGAGCTGAAAAACTGTTTTTT. Protein sequence: CASSPKRTGRAEKLFF.